Following are 28 T cell receptor beta chains from one sample sequenced in a study of cytotoxic CD8 clonotypes in ibrutinib-treated CLL. The table came from immunoSEQ multiplex PCR; TCRdb's copy has only in-frame clones and leaves some out. This table holds tens of thousands of clones, 90% found once. This sample comprised PBMCs, obtained after 12 months of ibrutinib treatment. The receptors here all came from a human donor with chronic lymphocytic leukemia.

The chain carries TRBV5-1 and TRBJ2-7; a weak D match, TRBD2 (6 bases). This CDR3 comprises 15 residues. Looked up from germline, CDR1 is SGHRS and CDR2 is YFSETQ. The V end was cut by 0 bases, the J end by 4 bases, with 14 bases between. As DNA, the CDR3 is TGCGCCAGCAGCTTGGTGGCGGGAAATATATACGAGCAGTACTTC. This encodes CASSLVAGNIYEQYF.

CDR3 in DNA: TGCGCCAGCAGCCGCGCGACTAGCAGGTCCTACAATGAGCAGTTCTTC. Encoded protein: CASSRATSRSYNEQFF. The chain carries TRBV4-1 and TRBJ2-1; 7 nucleotides match TRBD2. The length of the CDR3 is 16 residues. From germline, CDR1 is MGHRA and CDR2 YSYEKL. V lost 4 bases and J lost 1; bases outside the gene matches: 7.

The V gene is TRBV27, the J gene TRBJ2-1; D uncertain. Trimming cost V 4 bases and J 6 bases, with 10 bases left between them. CDR1 and CDR2 from the germline V gene are MNHEY and SMNVEV (reference sequence). The CDR3 loop spans 13 amino acids. The CDR3 reads CASSWAFGNEQFF. The DNA for the CDR3 is TGTGCCAGCAGTTGGGCCTTCGGCAATGAGCAGTTCTTC.

J is TRBJ2-1 and V is TRBV7-6; 13 bases agree with TRBD2. Trimming removed 5 bases from V and 10 bases from J; junction bases left unmatched: 8. The CDR3 has 15 amino acids. Per germline, CDR1 SGHVS and CDR2 FNYEAQ. CDR3 in DNA: TGTGCCAGCAGCACCGGGACTAGCGGGACACTGGAGCAGTTCTTC. This sequence encodes CASSTGTSGTLEQFF.

The V gene is TRBV10-3, the J gene TRBJ2-2, with D perhaps given as TRBD1 or TRBD2 (7 bases each). The germline gives CDR1 ENHRY, CDR2 SYGVKD. V lost 3 bases and J 6 bases, leaving 14 bases between the germline ends. There are 15 residues in the CDR3. CDR3 bases: TGTGCCATCAGTGACAGGGGGGGTTATTCCGGGGAGCTGTTTTTT. Its protein is CAISDRGGYSGELFF.

This chain joins TRBV11-2 and TRBJ1-1; no clear D. Germline CDR1 is SGHAT and CDR2 is FQNNGV. V dropped 2 bases and J dropped 2 bases, with 18 bases sitting between them. This CDR3 spans 17 amino acids. In nucleotides, the CDR3 is TGTGCCAGCAGCTTAATAGATCTCCTTGGGCCAAACACTGAAGCTTTCTTT. It translates to CASSLIDLLGPNTEAFF.

This rearrangement joins TRBV7-8 to TRBJ2-1; D is possibly TRBD2 (6 bases). The CDR3 extends over 18 amino acids. Germline values: CDR1 SGHVS, CDR2 FQNEAQ. With 3 bases removed from V and 8 bases from J, the gap between germline ends came to 26 bases. The CDR3 loop is CASSFSQMRTIKVDEQFF. The CDR3 coding sequence is TGTGCCAGCAGCTTTAGTCAAATGAGGACTATTAAGGTGGATGAGCAGTTCTTC.

The V gene is TRBV7-9, the J gene TRBJ1-1; 7 bases line up with TRBD1. Germline CDR1 SEHNR, CDR2 FQNEAQ (reference sequence). Losses at the gene ends were 5 bases for V and 5 bases for J; bases not matched to a gene: 5. The CDR3 has 13 amino acids. The CDR3 sequence is CASSGGGRTEAFF. CDR3 DNA sequence: TGTGCCAGCAGCGGAGGGGGCAGGACTGAAGCTTTCTTT.

Only a few counts were recorded for this clone. V usage is TRBV5-4 and J usage is TRBJ1-5; unclear D gene. CDR1 is SGHNT, CDR2 YYREEE, per germline (reference sequence). The V gene lost 4 bases and the J gene lost 4 bases, with 12 bases spanning the gap. This CDR3 is 14 amino acids long. CDR3 in DNA: TGTGCCAGCAGCCCCGACGTAGGAAATCAGCCCCAGCATTTT. It yields the protein CASSPDVGNQPQHF.

The chain links TRBV7-2 to TRBJ1-2; the D is unclear. The germline gives CDR1 SGHTA, CDR2 FQGNSA. CDR3 length equals 13 residues. Trimming took off 1 base at V and 0 bases at J, with 3 bases between the two ends. As DNA, the CDR3 is TGTGCCAGCAGCTTAGGGGCTAACTATGGCTACACCTTC. Amino acids: CASSLGANYGYTF.

The chain has TRBV6-1 and TRBJ2-6; the D is unclear. The germline V and J ends were trimmed by 2 bases and 0 bases, with 5 bases remaining between them. Germline V gives CDR1 MNHNS, CDR2 SASEGT. The CDR3 covers 15 residues. Written as DNA, the CDR3 is TGTGCCAGCAGTGAACCGATCTCTGGGGCCAACGTCCTGACTTTC. Its translation: CASSEPISGANVLTF.

The genes are TRBV19 and TRBJ2-1, with D hard to call. This CDR3 comprises 14 residues. Trimming removed 5 bases at V and 8 bases at J, with 16 bases between. Germline V CDR1 and CDR2: LNHDA, SQIVND (reference sequence). CDR3 nucleotide sequence: TGTGCCAGTAGTCAAGGGTCCTACACCTATGAGCAGTTCTTC. As protein: CASSQGSYTYEQFF.

The chain recombines TRBV11-3 with TRBJ2-1; 9 positions agree with TRBD2. CDR3 length: 15 residues. The germline V gene encodes CDR1 SGHNT and CDR2 YENEEA. The trim removed 3 bases at V and 0 bases at J, leaving 0 bases unmatched. The DNA of the CDR3 is TGTGCCAGCAGCTTTAGCGGGAGCTCCTACAATGAGCAGTTCTTC. It encodes CASSFSGSSYNEQFF.

The CDR3 nucleotides are TGCGCCAGCAGCGTGGGGCCTTATAGCAATCAGCCCCAGCATTTT. Translating gives CASSVGPYSNQPQHF. The chain joins TRBV5-1 to TRBJ1-5; D is possibly TRBD1 (5 bases). V dropped 4 bases and J dropped 0 bases, with 11 bases sitting between them. Germline loops: CDR1 SGHRS, CDR2 YFSETQ. This CDR3 comprises 15 residues.

J is TRBJ2-1 and V is TRBV19, with 9 bases lining up with TRBD2. Germline V gene lookup returns CDR1 LNHDA and CDR2 SQIVND (reference sequence). V gave up 5 bases and J gave up 9 bases; unmatched junction bases: 11. The CDR3 runs to 15 residues. The CDR3 spells CASSPQGLARREQFF. DNA for the CDR3: TGTGCCAGTAGTCCCCAGGGACTAGCCAGACGTGAGCAGTTCTTC.

The chain is built from TRBV4-1 and TRBJ2-1; no firm D call. This CDR3 has 13 residues. The V gene lost 8 bases and the J gene lost 6 bases, with 14 bases spanning the gap. Germline lookup yields CDR1 MGHRA and CDR2 YSYEKL. The CDR3 here is CASGLLQINEQFF. Written as DNA, the CDR3 is TGCGCCAGCGGGTTACTGCAGATCAATGAGCAGTTCTTC.

This chain links TRBV6-6 with TRBJ1-4; D may be TRBD1 (5 bases). This CDR3 is 14 amino acids long. In germline, CDR1 is MNHNY, CDR2 SVGAGI (reference sequence). The V end was cut by 2 bases, the J end by 6 bases, with 10 bases between. The DNA for the CDR3 is TGTGCCAGCAGTTACAGGGGCTGGGATGAAAAACTGTTTTTT. Its protein product is CASSYRGWDEKLFF.

This clone showed up just once. V and J are TRBV6-4 and TRBJ2-6; the D is unclear. Germline CDR1 is MRHNA and CDR2 is SNTAGT. The CDR3 is 17 amino acids. Trimming removed 9 bases at V and 0 bases at J, with 18 bases between. Here the CDR3 reads CARKGRNSSSGANVLTF. The DNA for the CDR3 is TGTGCCAGAAAAGGGCGGAACAGCTCCTCTGGGGCCAACGTCCTGACTTTC.

This clone has a single count. The J gene is TRBJ2-2, the V gene TRBV19; 7 bases agree with TRBD1. V shed 7 bases and J 6 bases; nucleotides not matched to a gene: 5. Per the germline V gene, CDR1 is LNHDA and CDR2 is SQIVND (reference sequence). CDR3 length: 13 residues. The CDR3 loop reads CASTSTGAGELFF. CDR3 in DNA: TGTGCCAGTACCTCAACAGGGGCCGGGGAGCTGTTTTTT.

V gene TRBV5-1 combines with J gene TRBJ2-5, with 15 bases aligning to TRBD2. This CDR3 has 16 amino acids. The trim removed 4 bases at V and 5 bases at J, leaving 6 bases unmatched. The germline CDR1 and CDR2 sequences are SGHRS and YFSETQ. CDR3 sequence (DNA): TGCGCCAGCAGCATAGGACTAGCGGGAGGGCGCGAGACCCAGTACTTC. This sequence encodes CASSIGLAGGRETQYF.

The CDR3 DNA reads TGTGCCAGCAGTCGGGACTTCAGGTCTGGGGAGACCCAGTACTTC. Residues: CASSRDFRSGETQYF. The V and J genes are TRBV7-6 and TRBJ2-5, with D perhaps TRBD2 (6 bases). Trimming removed 6 bases at V and 5 bases at J, with 19 bases between. The CDR3 spans 15 residues. Per the germline V gene, CDR1 is SGHVS and CDR2 is FNYEAQ.

This chain uses TRBV7-2 with TRBJ2-7, with 8 nucleotides matching TRBD2. Trimming removed 2 bases from V and 0 bases from J; junction bases left unmatched: 9. CDR1 and CDR2 from the germline V gene are SGHTA and FQGNSA. This CDR3 spans 17 amino acids. The CDR3 DNA reads as TGTGCCAGCAGCTTAATCGGACTAGCCCACACCTCCTACGAGCAGTACTTC. Residues: CASSLIGLAHTSYEQYF.

V and J are TRBV5-6 and TRBJ2-1, with D unclear. The ends were cut back, 0 bases at V and 7 bases at J, with 14 bases in the middle. CDR1 is SGHDT and CDR2 is YYEEEE in the germline V gene. The CDR3 runs to 15 residues. DNA of the CDR3: TGTGCCAGCAGCTTGGTGGCCCCAAGGCGGAATGAGCAGTTCTTC. Translation: CASSLVAPRRNEQFF.

The V and J genes are TRBV18 and TRBJ2-2, with D perhaps matching TRBD1 (5 bases). The CDR3 is 16 residues long. Germline V gene data show CDR1 as KGHSH and CDR2 as LQKENI. V was shortened by 2 bases and J by 1 base, with 11 bases between the two germline ends. DNA for the CDR3: TGTGCCAGCTCACCAGGGGCAGGTTGGAACACCGGGGAGCTGTTTTTT. Its protein product is CASSPGAGWNTGELFF. Based on the CDR3 plus reference TRBV18 and TRBJ2-2, the full variable domain is NAGVMQNPRHLVRRRGQEARLRCSPMKGHSHVYWYRQLPEEGLKFMVYLQKENIIDESGMPKERFSAEFPKEGPSILRIQQVVRGDSAAYFCASSPGAGWNTGELFFGEGSRLTVL.

This clone was seen just once. The chain recombines TRBV6-6 with TRBJ1-5; D unresolved. The germline V and J ends were trimmed by 8 bases and 1 base, with 6 bases remaining between them. CDR3 length: 12 amino acids. Germline V gene sequence: CDR1 MNHNY, CDR2 SVGAGI (reference sequence). The CDR3 DNA is TGTGCCAGCGGTCGCAGCAATCAGCCCCAGCATTTT. Amino acids: CASGRSNQPQHF.

The rearrangement uses TRBV30 and TRBJ2-7, with D hard to call. With 1 base removed from V and 12 bases from J, the gap between germline ends came to 16 bases. This CDR3 is 12 amino acids long. From germline, CDR1 is GTSNPN and CDR2 SVGIG (reference sequence). The CDR3 region is CAWSGSFGVGYF. CDR3 coding DNA: TGTGCCTGGAGTGGGTCTTTCGGTGTTGGGTACTTC.

The chain couples TRBV30 to TRBJ1-2, with D hard to call. The ends were cut back, 1 base at V and 0 bases at J, with 9 bases in the middle. Germline CDR1 is GTSNPN and CDR2 is SVGIG (reference sequence). This CDR3 is built from 14 residues. The CDR3 DNA reads as TGTGCCTGGAGTGGGAAGGTCACTAACTATGGCTACACCTTC. It encodes CAWSGKVTNYGYTF. The full variable domain, completed using reference TRBV30 and TRBJ1-2, is SQTIHQWPATLVQPVGSPLSLECTVEGTSNPNLYWYRQAAGRGLQLLFYSVGIGQISSEVPQNLSASRPQDRQFILSSKKLLLSDSGFYLCAWSGKVTNYGYTFGSGTRLTVV.

The CDR3 sequence is CASSQVNLGGREAEQFF. DNA of the CDR3: TGTGCCAGCAGCCAAGTAAACCTAGGCGGGAGGGAAGCTGAGCAGTTCTTC. The chain is built from TRBV4-2 and TRBJ2-1; 9 positions match TRBD2. The V and J ends lost 1 base and 9 bases, in that order; junction bases with no gene match: 13. Germline CDR1 reads LGHNA; CDR2 reads YNFKEQ. CDR3 length equals 17 residues.